The entry below gives a single TCR beta chain sequence along with its context. Treatment in this sample: roughly 18 received Ad26.COV2.S at low or high dose, single or two shots; about 5 received placebo; per-sample allocation not given. Sampling was done on day 63 after the first vaccine or placebo injection. This specimen comes from a study of Ad26.COV2.S vaccination and SARS-CoV-2 variants. CDR3 size: 16 residues. CDR1 is SGDLS and CDR2 is YYNGEE in the germline V gene. V gave up 1 base and J gave up 4 bases; unmatched junction bases: 8. Clones were sequenced by immunoSEQ multiplex PCR, and TCRdb holds only the in-frame ones, with some missing. The sample contains more than 300,000 clones, more than 85% of which appear only once.

The V and J genes are TRBV9 and TRBJ2-5; the match to TRBD2 covers 9 bases. The sequence was obtained from a person aged 18-65 years who received the Ad26.COV2.S COVID-19 vaccine or a placebo. The specimen was peripheral blood, collected in a trial of Ad26.COV2.S vaccine versus placebo. The CDR3 DNA reads as TGTGCCAGCAGCGTACAAGCGGGGGGCTCCCCAGAGACCCAGTACTTC. Translated, it gives CASSVQAGGSPETQYF.